These 21 T cell receptor beta chains originate from one sample sequenced in a study of OX40 agonist ivuxolimab in advanced cancers. Libraries were prepared through the immunoSEQ multiplex PCR assay. TCRdb holds this immuneACCESS table with in-frame rearrangements only. Some clones are missing; in checked studies, unresolved V genes explain under half, and the rest has no known cause. The sample includes 67,000 or so clones, with around 90% observed a single time. Under 1.1% of the sample belongs to the ten largest clones. The sample in question was CD4+ or CD8+ T cells sorted from blood, obtained in a trial of the OX40 agonist ivuxolimab. Receptors were obtained from an adult with an advanced solid tumor such as melanoma, head and neck, liver or kidney cancer.

This clone was seen a single time. In DNA, the CDR3 is TGTGCCAGCAGTTTCATCGTGAACACTGAAGCTTTCTTT. Its translation: CASSFIVNTEAFF. The chain recombines TRBV28 with TRBJ1-1, with D uncertain. V lost 3 bases, J lost 0 bases, and 5 bases lay in between. CDR3 length: 13 residues. Germline values: CDR1 MDHEN, CDR2 SYDVKM.

This rearrangement joins TRBV28 to TRBJ1-6; D is uncertain. CDR1 is MDHEN, CDR2 SYDVKM, per germline. This CDR3 is 13 amino acids long. V dropped 6 bases and J dropped 7 bases, with 10 bases sitting between them. This CDR3 reads CASSQERNSPLHF. The CDR3 region has the DNA TGTGCCAGCAGCCAAGAGCGGAATTCACCCCTCCACTTT.

The chain joins TRBV11-2 to TRBJ2-5; 8 bases line up with TRBD1. Trimming took 3 bases from V and 4 from J; bases not matched to a gene: 4. Germline CDR1 and CDR2: SGHAT and FQNNGV. The CDR3 has 14 residues. The CDR3 nucleotides read TGTGCCAGCAGCTTCAACAGGGGGGCAGAGACCCAGTACTTC. Its protein is CASSFNRGAETQYF. The whole variable domain, filled in from reference TRBV11-2 and TRBJ2-5, reads EAGVAQSPRYKIIEKRQSVAFWCNPISGHATLYWYQQILGQGPKLLIQFQNNGVVDDSQLPKDRFSAERLKGVDSTLKIQPAKLEDSAVYLCASSFNRGAETQYFGPGTRLLVL.

This rearrangement joins TRBV18 to TRBJ1-2, with D maybe TRBD1 (6 bases). V was pared by 2 bases and J by 3 bases, with 10 bases between. The CDR3 contains 14 residues. Per the germline V gene, CDR1 is KGHSH and CDR2 is LQKENI. CDR3 DNA: TGTGCCAGCTCACCAGGGAACAGGGACTATGGCTACACCTTC. This translates into CASSPGNRDYGYTF.

The CDR3 bases are TGTGCCAGCAGCTTAGTGTCGGGACTAGCGGCTCCAGATACGCAGTATTTT. Its protein product is CASSLVSGLAAPDTQYF. The chain recombines TRBV7-2 with TRBJ2-3, with TRBD2 matching 11 bases. CDR3 length: 17 residues. The V and J ends lost 1 base and 4 bases, in that order; junction bases with no gene match: 7. Germline lookup yields CDR1 SGHTA and CDR2 FQGNSA.

V gene TRBV7-9 combines with J gene TRBJ2-2; D not resolved. The CDR3 consists of 13 residues. V lost 1 base and J lost 7, with 7 bases in between. The germline gives CDR1 SEHNR, CDR2 FQNEAQ (reference sequence). The CDR3 DNA is TGTGCCAGCAGCTTAGGTAGTCTCGGGGAGCTGTTTTTT. This encodes CASSLGSLGELFF.

The V gene is TRBV28, the J gene TRBJ2-7; TRBD1 matches at 11 bases. J gave up 5 bases and V 5 bases, and 8 bases lay outside the gene matches. Germline V lookup: CDR1 MDHEN, CDR2 SYDVKM. There are 15 residues in the CDR3. This CDR3 is CASSVPGTGGNEQYF. CDR3 nucleotides: TGTGCCAGCAGTGTCCCCGGGACAGGGGGTAACGAGCAGTACTTC.

This clone showed up just once. V and J are TRBV2 and TRBJ1-4; weak D call: TRBD1 (5 bases). Deletions cut 4 bases from V and 2 bases from J, with 8 bases between. The germline gives CDR1 SNHLY, CDR2 FYNNEI. The CDR3 extends over 14 amino acids. The chain's CDR3 is CASSVGGTNEKLFF. CDR3 DNA sequence: TGTGCCAGCAGTGTGGGGGGTACTAATGAAAAACTGTTTTTT. Complete variable domain (other parts from reference TRBV2 and TRBJ1-4): EPEVTQTPSHQVTQMGQEVILRCVPISNHLYFYWYRQILGQKVEFLVSFYNNEISEKSEIFDDQFSVERPDGSNFTLKIRSTKLEDSAMYFCASSVGGTNEKLFFGSGTQLSVL.

V and J are TRBV9 and TRBJ2-3, with D perhaps matching TRBD1 or TRBD2 (6 bases each). Looked up from germline, CDR1 is SGDLS and CDR2 is YYNGEE. The length of the CDR3 is 16 residues. Trimming cost V 0 bases and J 0 bases, with 11 bases left between them. Here the CDR3 DNA reads TGTGCCAGCAGCGTAGATGGGGGGCCGAGCACAGATACGCAGTATTTT. It encodes CASSVDGGPSTDTQYF.

The chain couples TRBV13 to TRBJ2-1; a possible D gene is TRBD1 (5 bases). Between the trimmed V and J ends, which lost 7 bases and 3 bases, there was a span of 16 bases. The CDR3 is 15 residues long. In germline, CDR1 is PRHDT, CDR2 FYEKMQ (reference sequence). The CDR3 sequence is CASTIEGVLYNEQFF. The CDR3 bases are TGTGCCAGCACCATCGAAGGGGTCCTCTACAATGAGCAGTTCTTC.

The chain couples TRBV2 to TRBJ2-3, with D hard to call. The CDR3 covers 12 residues. Germline V CDR1 and CDR2: SNHLY, FYNNEI. The V gene lost 7 bases and the J gene lost 4 bases, with 9 bases spanning the gap. DNA of the CDR3: TGTGCCAGCAACCGGAACTCAGATACGCAGTATTTT. Translated: CASNRNSDTQYF.

The chain employs TRBV19 and TRBJ2-5, with TRBD2 matching 10 bases. J gave up 0 bases and V 4 bases, and 2 bases lay outside the gene matches. CDR1 and CDR2 from the germline V gene are LNHDA and SQIVND (reference sequence). This CDR3 spans 15 amino acids. The CDR3 DNA reads TGTGCCAGTAGTAGCCTAGCGGGAGACCAAGAGACCCAGTACTTC. This translates into CASSSLAGDQETQYF.

The rearrangement links TRBV6-6 to TRBJ2-2; D is ambiguous. Germline CDR1 reads MNHNY; CDR2 reads SVGAGI (reference sequence). The V end was cut by 8 bases, the J end by 4 bases, with 8 bases between. This CDR3 is built from 12 residues. The DNA of the CDR3 is TGTGCCAGCTTACCGGGCACCGGGGAGCTGTTTTTT. Amino acids: CASLPGTGELFF.

The chain combines TRBV19 with TRBJ1-5; D possibly corresponds to TRBD1 (5 bases). Germline CDR1 and CDR2: LNHDA and SQIVND (reference sequence). Trimming left V 0 bases short and J 9 bases short, with 12 bases between. This CDR3 comprises 14 residues. The CDR3 region is CASSIDGTLPPQHF. CDR3 in DNA: TGTGCCAGTAGTATAGATGGGACCCTCCCGCCCCAGCATTTT.

The chain couples TRBV11-2 to TRBJ1-5; D remains ambiguous. The CDR3 length is 14 residues. Germline values: CDR1 SGHAT, CDR2 FQNNGV. Trimming removed 2 bases from V and 7 bases from J, with 12 bases in between. CDR3 in DNA: TGTGCCAGCAGCTTATCCGGACCGGGACAGCCCCAGCATTTT. Its protein product is CASSLSGPGQPQHF. Looking up the rest from reference TRBV11-2 and TRBJ1-5 gives the full variable domain: EAGVAQSPRYKIIEKRQSVAFWCNPISGHATLYWYQQILGQGPKLLIQFQNNGVVDDSQLPKDRFSAERLKGVDSTLKIQPAKLEDSAVYLCASSLSGPGQPQHFGDGTRLSIL.

The genes are TRBV9 and TRBJ2-1; tentative D call: TRBD1 (5 bases). Germline V lookup: CDR1 SGDLS, CDR2 YYNGEE. The CDR3 has 12 residues. V was cut by 2 bases and J by 7 bases, with 7 bases left in between. In DNA form, the CDR3 reads TGTGCCAGCAGCGTTCAGGGTAATGAGCAGTTCTTC. Its translation is CASSVQGNEQFF.

The chain recombines TRBV6-6 with TRBJ1-2; 11 bases are a match to TRBD1. V lost 2 bases, J lost 7 bases, and 6 bases stayed unmatched. The germline V gene has CDR1 MNHNY and CDR2 SVGAGI (reference sequence). This CDR3 has 15 residues. The CDR3 sequence is CASSYMGQGDGGYTF. CDR3 sequence (DNA): TGTGCCAGCAGTTACATGGGACAGGGGGACGGTGGCTACACCTTC.

The chain combines TRBV18 with TRBJ2-7; D unresolved. The germline gives CDR1 KGHSH, CDR2 LQKENI. CDR3 size: 12 residues. V dropped 4 bases and J dropped 3 bases, with 7 bases sitting between them. The CDR3 loop reads CASSQVSYEQYF. In nucleotides, the CDR3 is TGTGCCAGCTCACAAGTCAGCTACGAGCAGTACTTC.

The rearrangement uses TRBV29-1 and TRBJ2-3; 9 bases fit TRBD2. Unmatched junction bases numbered 4, after V lost 4 bases and J lost 2 bases. Germline V CDR1 and CDR2: SQVTM, ANQGSEA. The CDR3 consists of 14 residues. Written as DNA, the CDR3 is TGCAGCGTTGCTAGCGGGACGACCACAGATACGCAGTATTTT. Its translation: CSVASGTTTDTQYF.

The chain links TRBV10-3 to TRBJ2-7; possibly TRBD1 for D (6 bases). The V gene lost 4 bases and the J gene lost 2 bases, with 15 bases spanning the gap. In germline, CDR1 is ENHRY, CDR2 SYGVKD. The CDR3 covers 15 residues. CDR3 loop: CAISVGAASTYEQYF. The CDR3 DNA reads TGTGCCATCAGTGTGGGGGCAGCCTCAACCTACGAGCAGTACTTC.

The chain links TRBV6-5 to TRBJ2-7; perhaps TRBD2 as D (7 bases). The length of the CDR3 is 14 residues. Germline lookup yields CDR1 MNHEY and CDR2 SVGAGI. V gave up 0 bases and J gave up 4 bases, with 10 bases separating them. CDR3 residues: CASSYSGGGYEQYF. CDR3 sequence (DNA): TGTGCCAGCAGTTACTCAGGGGGAGGGTACGAGCAGTACTTC.